Listed here are 25 T cell receptor beta chains from one sample, sequenced in a study of CD8 T cells in Susac syndrome. After extraction with the RNeasy kit, roughly 0.5 to 1 ug of the RNA was reverse transcribed using random hexamers. TCRdb passed the immunoSEQ multiplex PCR reads through MiXCR, listing each CDR3 protein once. Of about 130,000 distinct CDR3 sequences in the sample, approximately 96% were seen once. The sample comprised CD4+ T cells from PBMCs. Every receptor here comes from a human donor in good health.

The J gene is TRBJ2-1, the V gene TRBV5-1; D is undetermined. Deletions cut 0 bases from V and 5 bases from J, with 9 bases between. The CDR3 has 14 amino acids. Germline assignment: CDR1 SGHRS and CDR2 YFSETQ. CDR3 loop: CASSLVGLHNEQFF. The CDR3 bases are TGCGCCAGCAGCTTGGTGGGCCTCCACAATGAGCAGTTCTTC.

Written as DNA, the CDR3 is TGCAGCCCAAATAAAGGGAGGACTCCTAGCGGCTACACCTTC. It yields the protein CSPNKGRTPSGYTF. The rearrangement uses TRBV20-1 and TRBJ1-2; D unclear. CDR1 and CDR2 from the germline V gene are DFQATT and SNEGSKA (reference sequence). CDR3 length: 14 residues.

This chain's CDR3 is CASRSWSGSSYEQYF. The CDR3 DNA is TGTGCCAGCAGGTCGTGGAGCGGGAGCTCCTACGAGCAGTACTTC. The V and J genes are TRBV5-4 and TRBJ2-7, with 8 bases that match TRBD2. The CDR3 extends over 15 amino acids. Germline V gene lookup returns CDR1 SGHNT and CDR2 YYREEE (reference sequence). Trimming cost V 5 bases and J 0 bases; bases outside gene matches: 7.

This chain uses TRBV7-9 with TRBJ2-7, with D tentatively TRBD2 (5 bases). The CDR3 spans 14 residues. CDR1 is SEHNR and CDR2 is FQNEAQ in the germline V gene (reference sequence). Trimming took 1 base from V and 1 from J, leaving 8 bases between them. The CDR3 DNA follows: TGTGCCAGCAGCTTAGGAGGGAAATCCTACGAGCAGTACTTC. This gives the protein CASSLGGKSYEQYF.

The rearrangement links TRBV12-3 or TRBV12-4 to TRBJ2-1, with 12 bases identical to TRBD2. After removal of 6 bases from V and 5 bases from J, the junction contained 11 bases not matched to a gene. The CDR3 covers 17 residues. DNA for the CDR3: TGTGCCAGCAGCCCCCGAAGGGCTAGCGGGAGGGACAATGAGCAGTTCTTC. The encoded protein is CASSPRRASGRDNEQFF.

V gene TRBV7-9 combines with J gene TRBJ2-5, with D possibly TRBD2 on 6 matching bases. Germline V CDR1 and CDR2: SEHNR, FQNEAQ (reference sequence). The CDR3 spans 14 residues. Trimming removed 4 bases at V and 2 bases at J, with 11 bases between. The CDR3 DNA sequence: TGTGCCAGCAGCTCCGTGGGGAGGCAAGAGACCCAGTACTTC. Residues: CASSSVGRQETQYF. The whole variable domain, filled in from reference TRBV7-9 and TRBJ2-5, reads DTGVSQNPRHKITKRGQNVTFRCDPISEHNRLYWYRQTLGQGPEFLTYFQNEAQLEKSRLLSDRFSAERPKGSFSTLEIQRTEQGDSAMYLCASSSVGRQETQYFGPGTRLLVL.

The chain is built from TRBV20-1 and TRBJ2-7; 10 bases are shared with TRBD2. After removal of 4 bases from V and 3 bases from J, the junction contained 6 bases not matched to a gene. Germline-derived CDR1 and CDR2 are DFQATT and SNEGSKA (reference sequence). CDR3 length: 14 residues. This chain's CDR3 is CSAILASGGYEQYF. The CDR3 DNA follows: TGCAGTGCTATCTTGGCTAGCGGGGGCTACGAGCAGTACTTC.

This clonotype was seen a few times. The gene calls are TRBV29-1 and TRBJ2-7, with 7 bases lining up with TRBD1. The CDR3 has 14 residues. V lost 6 bases to trimming and J lost 2 bases; unmatched junction nucleotides: 10. CDR1 is SQVTM, CDR2 ANQGSEA, per germline. As DNA, the CDR3 is TGCAGCGTATTTGCCCCGACAGGGACCTACGAGCAGTACTTC. It yields the protein CSVFAPTGTYEQYF.

The CDR3 sequence: CAWGGKGGQANSYEQYF. CDR3 coding DNA: TGTGCCTGGGGGGGAAAAGGCGGGCAGGCTAACTCCTACGAGCAGTACTTC. V gene TRBV30 combines with J gene TRBJ2-7; either TRBD1 or TRBD2 may supply D (5 bases each). V was shortened by 5 bases and J by 0 bases, with 23 bases between the two germline ends. Germline V gene data show CDR1 as GTSNPN and CDR2 as SVGIG (reference sequence). The CDR3 runs to 17 residues.

V usage is TRBV3-1 and J usage is TRBJ2-7; no reliable D call. Deletions cut 0 bases from V and 6 bases from J, with 9 bases between. CDR1 and CDR2 from the germline V gene are LGHDT and YNNKEL (reference sequence). This CDR3 is 13 amino acids long. CDR3 in amino acids: CASSQDREGEQYF. CDR3 nucleotide sequence: TGTGCCAGCAGCCAAGATAGGGAAGGCGAGCAGTACTTC.

The chain carries TRBV9 and TRBJ1-2; D may be TRBD1 (6 bases). The CDR3 is made up of 16 amino acids. Per germline, CDR1 SGDLS and CDR2 YYNGEE. V dropped 0 bases and J dropped 0 bases, with 12 bases sitting between them. For the CDR3, the DNA is TGTGCCAGCAGCGTAGAGGGGGGGCGGACTAACTATGGCTACACCTTC. Encoded protein: CASSVEGGRTNYGYTF.

V gene TRBV2 combines with J gene TRBJ2-7; D perhaps matches TRBD1 (6 bases). Per the germline V gene, CDR1 is SNHLY and CDR2 is FYNNEI. The CDR3 contains 14 residues. The germline V and J ends were trimmed by 6 bases and 0 bases, with 12 bases remaining between them. This CDR3 reads CASRNRDNSYEQYF. The CDR3 DNA reads as TGTGCCAGCAGAAACAGGGATAACTCCTACGAGCAGTACTTC.

This sequence joins TRBV18 and TRBJ1-5; TRBD1 is a possible D gene (5 bases). CDR3 length: 14 residues. Trimming took off 1 base at V and 5 bases at J, with 9 bases between the two ends. Per the germline V gene, CDR1 is KGHSH and CDR2 is LQKENI. The CDR3 loop is CASSPQSRDQPQHF. CDR3 nucleotide sequence: TGTGCCAGCTCACCACAATCCAGGGATCAGCCCCAGCATTTT.

The rearrangement links TRBV4-2 to TRBJ2-5; the match to TRBD2 covers 8 bases. Trimming removed 1 base from V and 2 bases from J; junction bases left unmatched: 6. This CDR3 has 16 amino acids. Germline V gene sequence: CDR1 LGHNA, CDR2 YNFKEQ. CDR3 sequence reads: CASSQGLTGGQETQYF. The CDR3 region has the DNA TGTGCCAGCAGCCAAGGGTTAACGGGAGGGCAAGAGACCCAGTACTTC.

J is TRBJ2-3 and V is TRBV2; D may be TRBD2 (6 bases). This CDR3 has 17 amino acids. V lost 4 bases and J 0 bases, leaving 17 bases between the germline ends. Germline CDR1 and CDR2: SNHLY and FYNNEI. CDR3 DNA: TGTGCCAGCAGTGGGGGAGGTCGGACACGAAGCACAGATACGCAGTATTTT. Translated, it gives CASSGGGRTRSTDTQYF.

This clonotype came up once. V gene TRBV5-1 combines with J gene TRBJ2-2; 7 bases agree with TRBD1. Germline CDR1 SGHRS, CDR2 YFSETQ. V gave up 4 bases and J gave up 4 bases; unmatched junction bases: 10. The CDR3 contains 16 residues. The CDR3 loop is CASSTFRDRSTGELFF. DNA for the CDR3: TGCGCCAGCAGCACCTTTAGGGACAGAAGCACCGGGGAGCTGTTTTTT.

This chain connects TRBV11-2 to TRBJ2-7; no reliable D call. The ends were cut back, 2 bases at V and 4 bases at J, with 9 bases in the middle. The CDR3 is 13 residues long. The V gene's germline CDR1 is SGHAT and CDR2 FQNNGV. The CDR3 sequence: CASSLPHGYEQYF. Written as DNA, the CDR3 is TGTGCCAGCAGCTTACCCCATGGGTACGAGCAGTACTTC.

V is TRBV4-3 and J is TRBJ2-2; D remains unclear. CDR1 and CDR2 (germline): LGHNA, YSLEER. V was shortened by 0 bases and J by 4 bases, with 3 bases between the two germline ends. This CDR3 comprises 13 residues. This CDR3 is CASSQDRTGELFF. As DNA, the CDR3 is TGCGCCAGCAGCCAAGACCGCACCGGGGAGCTGTTTTTT.

This sequence joins TRBV7-6 and TRBJ1-3; possible D gene TRBD1, 5 bases. The V gene's germline CDR1 is SGHVS and CDR2 FNYEAQ. The CDR3 has 18 residues. The V end was cut by 1 base, the J end by 4 bases, with 20 bases between. The CDR3: CASSLERAGTTAGNTIYF. The CDR3 coding sequence is TGTGCCAGCAGCTTAGAAAGGGCAGGGACCACCGCCGGAAACACCATATATTTT.

This chain connects TRBV7-9 to TRBJ2-6; the match to TRBD1 covers 7 bases. Looked up from germline, CDR1 is SEHNR and CDR2 is FQNEAQ (reference sequence). With 5 bases clipped from V and 6 bases from J, the junction kept 7 bases outside the gene matches. The CDR3 is made up of 15 amino acids. DNA for the CDR3: TGTGCCAGCAGCACGACAGGGAGTAAGGCCAACGTCCTGACTTTC. Translating gives CASSTTGSKANVLTF.

The chain carries TRBV18 and TRBJ2-3; D is undetermined. The V end lost 1 base, the J end lost 4 bases, and 6 bases lay between the germline ends. Germline V gene data show CDR1 as KGHSH and CDR2 as LQKENI. The CDR3 runs 13 residues. The CDR3 region has the DNA TGTGCCAGCTCACCACATACGGCAGATACGCAGTATTTT. It translates to CASSPHTADTQYF.

This chain uses TRBV2 with TRBJ2-2, with D perhaps matching TRBD1 (6 bases). Trimming removed 7 bases at V and 4 bases at J, with 10 bases between. CDR3 size: 13 residues. Per germline, CDR1 SNHLY and CDR2 FYNNEI. The DNA for the CDR3 is TGTGCCAGCAAAAGGACAGTCACCGGGGAGCTGTTTTTT. The encoded protein is CASKRTVTGELFF. Combining the CDR3 with reference TRBV2 and TRBJ2-2 gives the whole variable domain EPEVTQTPSHQVTQMGQEVILRCVPISNHLYFYWYRQILGQKVEFLVSFYNNEISEKSEIFDDQFSVERPDGSNFTLKIRSTKLEDSAMYFCASKRTVTGELFFGEGSRLTVL.

The genes are TRBV6-2 or TRBV6-3 and TRBJ1-1; unclear D gene. V was clipped by 4 bases and J by 2 bases, with 8 bases between them. This CDR3 has 13 amino acids. Germline V gives CDR1 MNHEY, CDR2 SVGEGT. CDR3 sequence: CASSSQINTEAFF. DNA for the CDR3: TGTGCCAGCAGTTCGCAGATTAACACTGAAGCTTTCTTT.

The chain is built from TRBV6-6 and TRBJ2-5; a possible D gene is TRBD2 (5 bases). V lost 2 bases, J lost 2 bases, and 12 bases lay in between. This CDR3 contains 15 residues. Germline V gene lookup returns CDR1 MNHNY and CDR2 SVGAGI (reference sequence). CDR3 protein: CASSYRLAEQETQYF. The DNA of the CDR3 is TGTGCCAGCAGTTACCGGCTAGCAGAACAAGAGACCCAGTACTTC.

This chain connects TRBV9 to TRBJ1-2; D might be TRBD1 (6 bases). The CDR3 has 20 amino acids. Germline V gene sequence: CDR1 SGDLS, CDR2 YYNGEE. Deletions cut 2 bases from V and 8 bases from J, with 34 bases between. The CDR3 sequence: CASSVPEQQGPDLRRGGYTF. The CDR3 nucleotides are TGTGCCAGCAGCGTGCCTGAACAACAGGGCCCAGATTTAAGAAGGGGAGGCTACACCTTC.